This TCR beta chain is from a study of cytomegalovirus exposure and HLA in healthy donors. PCR amplification relied on 60 Vbeta primers (plus 13 Jbeta primers). TCRdb's table, derived via immunoSEQ multiplex PCR, lists solely in-frame clones and lacks some. The table shows some 99,000 clones, with roughly 63% occurring only once. Germline V gene sequence: CDR1 MNHEY, CDR2 SMNVEV (reference sequence). This CDR3 has 17 residues. J lost 1 base, V lost 6 bases, and 14 bases had no gene match. The sample was PBMCs. The chain couples TRBV27 to TRBJ2-5; TRBD2 matches 7 bases. The sequence derives from a woman between 70 and 85 years old in good health and CMV-seropositive. The CDR3 region has the DNA TGTGCCAGCAGCTCGGGGGTGGAGCGGGGTCCCCAAGAGACCCAGTACTTC. Its translation is CASSSGVERGPQETQYF.